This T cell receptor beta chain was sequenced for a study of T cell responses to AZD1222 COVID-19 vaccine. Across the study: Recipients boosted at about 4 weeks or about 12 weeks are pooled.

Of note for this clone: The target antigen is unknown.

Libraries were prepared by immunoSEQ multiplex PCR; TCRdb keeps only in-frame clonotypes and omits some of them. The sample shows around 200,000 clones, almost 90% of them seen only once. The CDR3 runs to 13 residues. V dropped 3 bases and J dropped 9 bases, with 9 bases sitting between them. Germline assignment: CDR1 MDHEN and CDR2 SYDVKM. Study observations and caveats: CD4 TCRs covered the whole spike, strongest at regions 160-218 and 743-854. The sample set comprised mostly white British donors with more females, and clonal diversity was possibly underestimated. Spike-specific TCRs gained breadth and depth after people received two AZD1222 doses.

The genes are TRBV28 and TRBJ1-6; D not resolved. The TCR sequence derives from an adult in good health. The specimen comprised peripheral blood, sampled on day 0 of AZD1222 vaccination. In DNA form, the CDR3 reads TGTGCCAGCAGTTTGTTGAGGGCTTCACCCCTCCACTTT. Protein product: CASSLLRASPLHF.